A selection of T cell receptor beta chains follows, all from one sample in a study of blood T cell repertoires in COVID-19. The method was immunoSEQ multiplex PCR; TCRdb's version includes in-frame clones alone and lacks a portion of them. The table includes some 350,000 clones, approximately 86% detected once. Input material: peripheral blood. The receptor set was obtained from a human donor in a cohort sampled during active COVID-19. Each CDR3 is given with its conserved first and last residue. The D gene is left open where the match is weak. A row's size may be missing; if present it is once, few, many or a size class.

j_call v_call d_call clone_size cdr3_nt cdr3_aa
TRBJ1-5 TRBV7-8 . once TGTGCCAGCAGCCGCTTTCCCGGGACATCTAATAGCAATCAGCCCCAGCATTTT CASSRFPGTSNSNQPQHF
TRBJ1-5 TRBV7-9 . few TGTGCCAGCAGCTTAGCTTTGTACGGGCCCCAGCATTTT CASSLALYGPQHF
TRBJ2-1 TRBV7-8 . once TGTGCCAGCAGCTTAGTAGGTGCTAGCGCCAATGAGCAGTTCTTC CASSLVGASANEQFF
TRBJ1-2 TRBV18 . . TGTGCCAGCTCCCAAAACACGGGGGAAACGACGGTTTACTTACGGTTC CASSQNTGETTVYLRF
TRBJ2-1 TRBV10-3 TRBD2 . TGTGCCATCAGGGGCGCCGGGACTAGCGATGAGCAGTTCTTC CAIRGAGTSDEQFF
TRBJ1-2 TRBV12-3/TRBV12-4 TRBD1 . TGTGCCAGCAGGACAGGGGGGCATGGCTACACCTTC CASRTGGHGYTF
TRBJ2-3 TRBV28 TRBD1 once TGTGCCAGCACCCCGGGGACAGGGCTGACAGATACGCAGTATTTT CASTPGTGLTDTQYF
TRBJ2-4 TRBV27 TRBD1 . TGTGCCAGCAGTTCTCGGAAAGGACAGGGGGCAATGGCGGCCAAAAACATTCAGTACTTC CASSSRKGQGAMAAKNIQYF
TRBJ2-7 TRBV4-1 TRBD2 . TGCGCCAGCAGCCAATTAGCGGGAGTCCCCTACGAGCAGTACTTC CASSQLAGVPYEQYF
TRBJ1-4 TRBV5-1 . . TGCGCCAGCAGCTTGGTAGGTGAGGGTCCTTCAGGAAAACTGTTTTTT CASSLVGEGPSGKLFF
TRBJ1-2 TRBV2 . few TGTGCCAGCAAATATTCAGCTAACTATGGCTACACCTTC CASKYSANYGYTF
TRBJ1-5 TRBV24-1 TRBD1 few TGTGCCACCAGTGATGCACAGGGGGCGAGACAGCCCCAGCATTTT CATSDAQGARQPQHF
TRBJ2-7 TRBV11-2 . . TGTGCCAGCAGCCTCTCCGGCGGGTCCCTAGACTTCTACGAGCAGTACTTC CASSLSGGSLDFYEQYF
TRBJ2-1 TRBV19 . . TGTGCCAGTAGACTAGACAACTTTTCAAATGAGCAGTTCTTC CASRLDNFSNEQFF